These T cell receptor beta chains were read from a single sample in a study of cytomegalovirus exposure and HLA in healthy donors. Using immunoSEQ multiplex PCR, the repertoire was profiled, and TCRdb retains in-frame clones only, with some absent. The data hold more than 70,000 clones, with 70% observed a single time. The sequenced material came from PBMCs. The source is a woman between 50 and 59 years old in good health and CMV-seropositive. Both conserved end residues are part of each CDR3. D genes are given only for firm matches. A clone size is listed for some rows: how often the clone was seen (once, few, many), or a class if it is expanded.

d_call: .
j_call: TRBJ1-6
v_call: TRBV5-1
clone_size: .
cdr3_nt: TGCGCCAGCAGCGCCACAGGGAGTTCCTATAATTCACCCCTCCACTTT
cdr3_aa: CASSATGSSYNSPLHF

d_call: .
j_call: TRBJ1-5
v_call: TRBV27
clone_size: .
cdr3_nt: TGTGCCAGCAGTTTTTCTCGACAGCTCCAATATAGCAATCAGCCCCAGCATTTT
cdr3_aa: CASSFSRQLQYSNQPQHF

d_call: TRBD2
j_call: TRBJ2-6
v_call: TRBV9
clone_size: .
cdr3_nt: TGTGCCAGCAGCGTAGTAGCGGGTATCTCTGGGGCCAACGTCCTGACTTTC
cdr3_aa: CASSVVAGISGANVLTF

d_call: .
j_call: TRBJ2-4
v_call: TRBV10-3
clone_size: .
cdr3_nt: TGTGCCATCAGCGCTCCGGGACACGAAGGCAAAAACATTCAGTACTTC
cdr3_aa: CAISAPGHEGKNIQYF

d_call: TRBD1
j_call: TRBJ2-7
v_call: TRBV7-2
clone_size: .
cdr3_nt: TGTGCCAGCAGCTCGGGACAGGGGTCACCCTACGAGCAGTACTTC
cdr3_aa: CASSSGQGSPYEQYF

d_call: .
j_call: TRBJ1-2
v_call: TRBV28
clone_size: .
cdr3_nt: TGTGCCAGCAGTCCATCTCAGGGTTATGGCTACACCTTC
cdr3_aa: CASSPSQGYGYTF

d_call: TRBD1
j_call: TRBJ2-1
v_call: TRBV9
clone_size: few
cdr3_nt: TGTGCCAGCAGCGGGACAGGGGCCGGCTCCTACAATGAGCAGTTCTTC
cdr3_aa: CASSGTGAGSYNEQFF

d_call: .
j_call: TRBJ2-2
v_call: TRBV16
clone_size: .
cdr3_nt: TGTGCCAGCAGCCAATCTAGCTCGCCCACCGGGGAGCTGTTTTTT
cdr3_aa: CASSQSSSPTGELFF

d_call: .
j_call: TRBJ1-1
v_call: TRBV27
clone_size: .
cdr3_nt: TGTGCCAGCACCTCTTCAGGGTTCCGGGCTTTCTTT
cdr3_aa: CASTSSGFRAFF

d_call: TRBD2
j_call: TRBJ2-1
v_call: TRBV9
clone_size: .
cdr3_nt: TGTGCCAGCAGCGTAGCGGGAGGGCACAATGAGCAGTTCTTC
cdr3_aa: CASSVAGGHNEQFF

d_call: .
j_call: TRBJ1-4
v_call: TRBV5-1
clone_size: .
cdr3_nt: TGCGCCAGCAGCTTGCACAGCACAACTAATGAAAAACTGTTTTTT
cdr3_aa: CASSLHSTTNEKLFF

d_call: TRBD2
j_call: TRBJ2-5
v_call: TRBV5-1
clone_size: .
cdr3_nt: TGCGCCAGCAGCTACCTAGCGGGGGGCCAGGAGACCCAGTACTTC
cdr3_aa: CASSYLAGGQETQYF

d_call: TRBD1
j_call: TRBJ1-3
v_call: TRBV5-4
clone_size: .
cdr3_nt: TGTGCCAGCAGCGTCGGGACAGACCTCTCTGGAAACACCATATATTTT
cdr3_aa: CASSVGTDLSGNTIYF

d_call: .
j_call: TRBJ2-2
v_call: TRBV4-1
clone_size: few
cdr3_nt: TGCGCCAGCAGCCAAGCGTCGGGATTGAACGGGGAGCTGTTTTTT
cdr3_aa: CASSQASGLNGELFF

d_call: .
j_call: TRBJ1-4
v_call: TRBV6-1
clone_size: .
cdr3_nt: TGTGCCAGCAGTGAAAAGGTCGTTGGGGCTTTGAATGAAAAACTGTTTTTT
cdr3_aa: CASSEKVVGALNEKLFF

d_call: TRBD2
j_call: TRBJ2-7
v_call: TRBV10-3
clone_size: .
cdr3_nt: TGTGCCATCAGTGAGTCGAGACCCGGGACTAGTAACGAGCAGTACTTC
cdr3_aa: CAISESRPGTSNEQYF

d_call: TRBD1
j_call: TRBJ1-5
v_call: TRBV28
clone_size: .
cdr3_nt: TGTGCCAGCCATGACAGGGGCCTGAATCAGCCCCAGCATTTT
cdr3_aa: CASHDRGLNQPQHF

d_call: .
j_call: TRBJ1-3
v_call: TRBV7-9
clone_size: .
cdr3_nt: TGTGCCAGCAGCTTAGTCGGGGGGTCCGGAAACACCATATATTTT
cdr3_aa: CASSLVGGSGNTIYF

d_call: TRBD2
j_call: TRBJ2-7
v_call: TRBV4-2
clone_size: once
cdr3_nt: TGTGCCAGCAGCCAATGGGCGGGAGGGCCCTACGAGCAGTACTTC
cdr3_aa: CASSQWAGGPYEQYF

d_call: TRBD2
j_call: TRBJ2-3
v_call: TRBV19
clone_size: .
cdr3_nt: TGTGCCAGTAGTCGGACTAGCGGGAGGATCAGCACAGATACGCAGTATTTT
cdr3_aa: CASSRTSGRISTDTQYF

d_call: TRBD1
j_call: TRBJ1-1
v_call: TRBV18
clone_size: .
cdr3_nt: TGTGCCAGCTCACTAGGACAGGCCTTGAACACTGAAGCTTTCTTT
cdr3_aa: CASSLGQALNTEAFF

d_call: .
j_call: TRBJ2-7
v_call: TRBV6-5
clone_size: .
cdr3_nt: TGTGCCAGCAAAAGGAGCTCCTACGAGCAGTACTTC
cdr3_aa: CASKRSSYEQYF

d_call: TRBD1
j_call: TRBJ2-5
v_call: TRBV28
clone_size: .
cdr3_nt: TGTGCCAGCAGTTCCCAGGACAGGTGGAGAGAGACCCAGTACTTC
cdr3_aa: CASSSQDRWRETQYF

d_call: .
j_call: TRBJ1-2
v_call: TRBV7-2
clone_size: .
cdr3_nt: TGTGCCAGCAGCCTGTCTGGGCAGTCTACCTTC
cdr3_aa: CASSLSGQSTF

d_call: .
j_call: TRBJ2-5
v_call: TRBV7-2
clone_size: .
cdr3_nt: TGTGCCAGCAACAACAGGGAGTCGGAGACCCAGTACTTC
cdr3_aa: CASNNRESETQYF

d_call: .
j_call: TRBJ1-1
v_call: TRBV6-5
clone_size: .
cdr3_nt: TGTGCCAGCAGTTACAGTGGGGGGGCTTTCTTT
cdr3_aa: CASSYSGGAFF

d_call: .
j_call: TRBJ1-1
v_call: TRBV5-5
clone_size: .
cdr3_nt: TGTGCCAGCAGTCGTCACGGGACTGTCGAAGCTTTCTTT
cdr3_aa: CASSRHGTVEAFF

d_call: .
j_call: TRBJ1-3
v_call: TRBV18
clone_size: few
cdr3_nt: TGTGCCAGCTCACCGAGTTCCCAGGGCTCTGGAAACACCATATATTTT
cdr3_aa: CASSPSSQGSGNTIYF

d_call: .
j_call: TRBJ2-3
v_call: TRBV19
clone_size: .
cdr3_nt: TGTGCCAGTAGTATTATGGGACAATCCACAGATACGCAGTATTTT
cdr3_aa: CASSIMGQSTDTQYF

d_call: TRBD2
j_call: TRBJ2-1
v_call: TRBV10-3
clone_size: .
cdr3_nt: TGTGCCATCAGTGGGGATAGGCTAGCGGGGAATGAGCAGTTCTTC
cdr3_aa: CAISGDRLAGNEQFF

d_call: .
j_call: TRBJ2-7
v_call: TRBV19
clone_size: .
cdr3_nt: TGTGCCAGTAGTAGGGCCAACTTGGCCTACGAGCAGTACTTC
cdr3_aa: CASSRANLAYEQYF

d_call: .
j_call: TRBJ2-5
v_call: TRBV6-1
clone_size: few
cdr3_nt: TGTGCCAGCAGTGAATTAACAGTTCGGGAGACCCAGTACTTC
cdr3_aa: CASSELTVRETQYF

d_call: TRBD1
j_call: TRBJ1-2
v_call: TRBV29-1
clone_size: .
cdr3_nt: TGCAGCGTGCCCGATAGGACAGGGGCTGACTATGGCTACACCTTC
cdr3_aa: CSVPDRTGADYGYTF

d_call: .
j_call: TRBJ1-6
v_call: TRBV27
clone_size: .
cdr3_nt: TGTGCCAGCAGTTCGACAGCTCAAGGGGCACCCCTCCACTTT
cdr3_aa: CASSSTAQGAPLHF

d_call: .
j_call: TRBJ2-3
v_call: TRBV2
clone_size: .
cdr3_nt: TGTGCCAGCAGAGTTAGTCTGGTAGTCACAGATACGCAGTATTTT
cdr3_aa: CASRVSLVVTDTQYF

d_call: TRBD1
j_call: TRBJ1-1
v_call: TRBV9
clone_size: .
cdr3_nt: TGTGCCAGCAACCCGGGACAGGGGGTGTTAAGTACTGAAGCTTTCTTT
cdr3_aa: CASNPGQGVLSTEAFF

d_call: .
j_call: TRBJ2-7
v_call: TRBV6-5
clone_size: few
cdr3_nt: TGTGCCAGCAGCTACAGTAACACCTACGAGCAGTACTTC
cdr3_aa: CASSYSNTYEQYF

d_call: .
j_call: TRBJ2-1
v_call: TRBV6-1
clone_size: .
cdr3_nt: TGTGCCAGCAGTGCCTTCCGGGGTTCTTATTACAATGAGCAGTTCTTC
cdr3_aa: CASSAFRGSYYNEQFF

d_call: .
j_call: TRBJ1-5
v_call: TRBV19
clone_size: .
cdr3_nt: TGTGCCAGTAGTATATCCGGCAGGGACAATCAGCCCCAGCATTTT
cdr3_aa: CASSISGRDNQPQHF

d_call: .
j_call: TRBJ1-1
v_call: TRBV7-2
clone_size: .
cdr3_nt: TGTGCCAGCAGCTTGAAGGCATCTCCCGGGGGCACTGAAGCTTTCTTT
cdr3_aa: CASSLKASPGGTEAFF

d_call: .
j_call: TRBJ1-2
v_call: TRBV9
clone_size: few
cdr3_nt: TGTGCCAGCAGCGTAGGGACAGAAGCTAACTATGGCTACACCTTC
cdr3_aa: CASSVGTEANYGYTF

d_call: .
j_call: TRBJ1-5
v_call: TRBV19
clone_size: .
cdr3_nt: TGTGCCAGCTCCGAGTCTCTAAACAGGGTCAAAGGTCCGAATCAGCCCCAGCATTTT
cdr3_aa: CASSESLNRVKGPNQPQHF

d_call: .
j_call: TRBJ2-7
v_call: TRBV2
clone_size: .
cdr3_nt: TGTGCCAGCAGAACGGAGGGGCGGACGAGGCAGTACTTC
cdr3_aa: CASRTEGRTRQYF

d_call: .
j_call: TRBJ1-1
v_call: TRBV7-2
clone_size: .
cdr3_nt: TGTGCCAGCAGCTCGATCTCCGGGACTGAAGCTTTCTTT
cdr3_aa: CASSSISGTEAFF

d_call: .
j_call: TRBJ2-7
v_call: TRBV7-6
clone_size: .
cdr3_nt: TGTGCCAGCAGCTTAGACCGGGGATCCTACGAGCAGTACTTC
cdr3_aa: CASSLDRGSYEQYF

d_call: TRBD1
j_call: TRBJ1-2
v_call: TRBV5-4
clone_size: .
cdr3_nt: TGTGCCAGCAGTTCCTCAGGGGGGATTAACTATGGCTACACCTTC
cdr3_aa: CASSSSGGINYGYTF

d_call: TRBD2
j_call: TRBJ2-3
v_call: TRBV4-2
clone_size: .
cdr3_nt: TGTGCCAGCAGCCAAGATCGAGCTAGCGGGAGGTCGATGTTTACTGGGTATTTT
cdr3_aa: CASSQDRASGRSMFTGYF

d_call: TRBD1
j_call: TRBJ2-7
v_call: TRBV11-2
clone_size: .
cdr3_nt: TGTGCCAGCAGCTTAGCGGGACAGGGGCCCTACGAGCAGTACTTC
cdr3_aa: CASSLAGQGPYEQYF

d_call: .
j_call: TRBJ2-3
v_call: TRBV7-7
clone_size: .
cdr3_nt: TGTGCCAGCAGCCCCCCTCGACAACCGGGCACAGATACGCAGTATTTT
cdr3_aa: CASSPPRQPGTDTQYF

d_call: .
j_call: TRBJ1-1
v_call: TRBV6-5
clone_size: .
cdr3_nt: TGTGCCAGCAGAAAGGGGCCTAACACTGAAGCTTTCTTT
cdr3_aa: CASRKGPNTEAFF

d_call: TRBD1
j_call: TRBJ1-2
v_call: TRBV6-5
clone_size: .
cdr3_nt: TGTGCCAGCAGTTACGTAACCGGGACAGGGATCGGTGGCTACACCTTC
cdr3_aa: CASSYVTGTGIGGYTF

d_call: .
j_call: TRBJ2-5
v_call: TRBV6-1
clone_size: once
cdr3_nt: TGTGCCAGCAGGCCGGGGGTGGAGACCCAGTACTTC
cdr3_aa: CASRPGVETQYF

d_call: .
j_call: TRBJ2-1
v_call: TRBV11-2
clone_size: .
cdr3_nt: TGTGCCAGCAGCTTATACAGAGACCCGTTCTTC
cdr3_aa: CASSLYRDPFF

d_call: .
j_call: TRBJ1-2
v_call: TRBV7-2
clone_size: .
cdr3_nt: TGTGCCAGCAGCTTACAGGGAACTGACTACACCTTC
cdr3_aa: CASSLQGTDYTF

d_call: .
j_call: TRBJ2-1
v_call: TRBV9
clone_size: .
cdr3_nt: TGTGCCAGCAGCGGACAAGTCAATGAGCAGTTCTTC
cdr3_aa: CASSGQVNEQFF

d_call: .
j_call: TRBJ2-3
v_call: TRBV29-1
clone_size: .
cdr3_nt: TGCAGCGTTGAACCTCGGTCAGGGGTGGTTCCAGATACGCAGTATTTT
cdr3_aa: CSVEPRSGVVPDTQYF

d_call: TRBD1
j_call: TRBJ1-1
v_call: TRBV6-1
clone_size: few
cdr3_nt: TGTGCCAGCCGAGCTTACCCTCAGGGGGTGACTGAAGCTTTCTTT
cdr3_aa: CASRAYPQGVTEAFF

d_call: .
j_call: TRBJ1-4
v_call: TRBV21-1
clone_size: .
cdr3_nt: TGTGCCAGCAAACAGGGGACAAGGGTTAAACTGTTTTTT
cdr3_aa: CASKQGTRVKLFF

d_call: .
j_call: TRBJ2-7
v_call: TRBV27
clone_size: .
cdr3_nt: TGTGCCAGCAGTTCCCCATCGACAGACTACGAGCAGTACTTC
cdr3_aa: CASSSPSTDYEQYF

d_call: .
j_call: TRBJ1-5
v_call: TRBV19
clone_size: few
cdr3_nt: TGTGCTTCCCACGACAGGCTTAATCAGCCCCAGCATTTT
cdr3_aa: CASHDRLNQPQHF